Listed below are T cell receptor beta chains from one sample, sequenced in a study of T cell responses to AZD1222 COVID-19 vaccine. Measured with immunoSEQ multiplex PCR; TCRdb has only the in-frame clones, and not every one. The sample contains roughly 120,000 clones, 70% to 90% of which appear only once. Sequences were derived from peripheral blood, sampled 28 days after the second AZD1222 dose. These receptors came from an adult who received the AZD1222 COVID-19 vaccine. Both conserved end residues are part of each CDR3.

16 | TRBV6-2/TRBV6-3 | CASSQGLAGDRETQYF
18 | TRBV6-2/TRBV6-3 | CASSYSTAVGRSTGELFF
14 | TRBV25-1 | CASMRSSGNTEAFF
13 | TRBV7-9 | CASSSGGFNEQFF
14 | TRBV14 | CASSQADFLTTIYF
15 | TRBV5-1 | CASSLPGQGNEKLFF
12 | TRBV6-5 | CASSPTQTEAFF
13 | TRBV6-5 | CASSYSGHQPQHF
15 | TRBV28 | CASSYSTGVADTQYF
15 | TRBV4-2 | CASSQKVPGTDTQYF
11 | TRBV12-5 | CASGLSQPQHF
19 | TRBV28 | CASSFLAGGLGGSYNEQFF
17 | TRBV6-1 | CASSEGWGVASYNEQFF
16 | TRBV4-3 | CASSQDRGGTPYEQYF
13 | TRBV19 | CASSAHGHHEQYF
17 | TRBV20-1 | CSASTPPGGGFTDTQYF
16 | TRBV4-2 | CASSQVGLGSSYEQYF
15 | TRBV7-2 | CASSLGWDGRRSQHF
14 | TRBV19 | CASSIEVWVTEAFF
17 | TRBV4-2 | CASSQHVAGVFDNEQFF
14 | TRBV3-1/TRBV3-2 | CASSPTSSGNTIYF
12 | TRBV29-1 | CSVEWQGNEQFF
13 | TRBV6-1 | CASSERPLSEAFF
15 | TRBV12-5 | CASGPGLAGTGELFF
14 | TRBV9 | CASSAPGDNEKLFF
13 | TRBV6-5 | CASRETVNYGYTF
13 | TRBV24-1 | CATSERPGQPQHF
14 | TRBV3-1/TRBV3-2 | CASSRTGVMTEAFF
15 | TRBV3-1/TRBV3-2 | CASSLGTLAKNIQYF
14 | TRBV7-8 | CASSAGLALETQYF
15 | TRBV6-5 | CASSQTSGIGETQYF
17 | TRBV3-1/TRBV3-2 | CASSPTPWGIMNTEAFF
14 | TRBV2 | CASRQEMEDYGYTF
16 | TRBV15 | CATSRPQRSTTGELFF
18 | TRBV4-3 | CASSQGPDPTGLSEKLFF
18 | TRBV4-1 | CASSQGGEREVGLYEQYF
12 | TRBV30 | CAWGSGSPVTFF
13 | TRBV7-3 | CASSLWWDSPLHF
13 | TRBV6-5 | CASSSGQGETQYF
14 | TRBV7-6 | CASSFPTDLQTQYF
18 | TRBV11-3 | CASSLAPGTDHRNGLDLF
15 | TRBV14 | CASSLQGAYGTEAFF
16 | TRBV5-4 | CASQWTSGARYNEQFF
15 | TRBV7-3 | CASSKAGGSLDEQFF
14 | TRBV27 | CASSLSGMGYEQYF